The subject of this entry is one T cell receptor (beta chain). This specimen belongs to a study of neoadjuvant anti-PD-1 for oral cavity cancer. Study-wide context: Nivolumab at 3 mg/kg was mostly given biweekly, three to four doses, pre-surgery.

The repertoire was sequenced with immunoSEQ multiplex PCR; TCRdb's copy has only in-frame clones and lacks some. The repertoire has about 8,000 clones, roughly three quarters of them found once; the top ten carry approximately 2.9%. Stated time point: after neoadjuvant nivolumab, at surgical resection. Blood cells were analyzed directly, without culture or expansion. With 0 bases removed from V and 7 bases from J, the gap between germline ends came to 14 bases. Germline V lookup: CDR1 SGDLS, CDR2 YYNGEE. The CDR3 covers 14 residues. This material consisted of PBMCs, taken after nivolumab (anti-PD-1) treatment. The chain is built from TRBV9 and TRBJ2-7, with D perhaps given as TRBD1 or TRBD2 (5 bases each). The receptor was derived from a person aged 35-79 years with oral cavity squamous cell carcinoma. The DNA of the CDR3 is TGTGCCAGCAGCGTAGCTCCTCGGGGCGGTGAGCAGTACTTC. Its protein is CASSVAPRGGEQYF.